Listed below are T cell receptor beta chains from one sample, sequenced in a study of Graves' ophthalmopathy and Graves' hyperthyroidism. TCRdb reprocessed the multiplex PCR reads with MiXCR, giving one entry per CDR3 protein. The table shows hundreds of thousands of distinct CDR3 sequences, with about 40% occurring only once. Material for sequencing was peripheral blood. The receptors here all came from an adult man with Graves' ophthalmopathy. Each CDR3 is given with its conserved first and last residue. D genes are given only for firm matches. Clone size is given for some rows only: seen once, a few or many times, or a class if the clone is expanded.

CDR3: CASSLTGLPTGELFF; DNA: TGTGCCAGCAGCTTAACCGGACTACCCACCGGGGAGCTGTTTTTT; J: TRBJ2-2; V: TRBV9; size: NA; length: 15; D: NA
CDR3: CSVEPRGAYGYTF; DNA: TGCAGCGTTGAGCCCAGGGGCGCCTATGGCTACACCTTC; J: TRBJ1-2; V: TRBV29-1; size: NA; length: 13; D: NA
CDR3: CASGLRGGNTIYF; DNA: TGTGCCAGCGGCCTTAGGGGTGGAAACACCATATATTTT; J: TRBJ1-3; V: TRBV12-3/TRBV12-4; size: many; length: 13; D: NA
CDR3: CASSPDWGTGELFF; DNA: TGCGCCAGCAGCCCGGACTGGGGGACCGGGGAGCTGTTTTTT; J: TRBJ2-2; V: TRBV5-1; size: many; length: 14; D: NA
CDR3: CASSRSREQYF; DNA: TGTGCCAGCAGCCGAAGTCGGGAGCAGTACTTC; J: TRBJ2-7; V: TRBV11-2; size: many; length: 11; D: NA
CDR3: CSVIGTVNTEAFF; DNA: TGCAGCGTTATAGGGACAGTGAACACTGAAGCTTTCTTT; J: TRBJ1-1; V: TRBV29-1; size: many; length: 13; D: TRBD1
CDR3: CASSSGLAGGPVTQYF; DNA: TGTGCCAGCAGCTCCGGACTAGCGGGGGGGCCTGTGACCCAGTACTTC; J: TRBJ2-5; V: TRBV7-9; size: once; length: 16; D: TRBD2
CDR3: CASSRRHPPTTDTQYF; DNA: TGTGCCAGCAGCCGCCGACATCCGCCTACCACAGATACGCAGTATTTT; J: TRBJ2-3; V: TRBV2; size: NA; length: 16; D: NA
CDR3: CASSVGVDNSPLHF; DNA: TGTGCCAGCAGCGTAGGGGTAGATAATTCACCCCTCCACTTT; J: TRBJ1-6; V: TRBV9; size: many; length: 14; D: NA
CDR3: CASNDRGHYEQFF; DNA: TGTGCCAGCAATGACAGGGGGCACTATGAGCAGTTCTTC; J: TRBJ2-1; V: TRBV2; size: once; length: 13; D: TRBD1
CDR3: CSATAYNEQFF; DNA: TGCAGTGCGACAGCTTACAATGAGCAGTTCTTC; J: TRBJ2-1; V: TRBV20-1; size: NA; length: 11; D: NA
CDR3: CASSLGQTQETQYF; DNA: TGCGCCAGCAGCTTGGGTCAGACCCAAGAGACCCAGTACTTC; J: TRBJ2-5; V: TRBV5-1; size: many; length: 14; D: NA
CDR3: CSVGGTGGHYGYTF; DNA: TGCAGCGTCGGAGGGACAGGGGGGCACTATGGCTACACCTTC; J: TRBJ1-2; V: TRBV29-1; size: NA; length: 14; D: TRBD1
CDR3: CASSQVTTGELFF; DNA: TGTGCCAGTAGTCAGGTTACCACCGGGGAGCTGTTTTTT; J: TRBJ2-2; V: TRBV19; size: many; length: 13; D: NA
CDR3: CSAGGGANVLTF; DNA: TGCAGCGCTGGAGGAGGAGCTAACGTCCTGACTTTC; J: TRBJ2-6; V: TRBV29-1; size: NA; length: 12; D: NA
CDR3: CATSRDRWDSNSGGYTF; DNA: TGTGCCACCAGCAGAGATAGGTGGGACAGCAACTCGGGGGGCTACACCTTC; J: TRBJ1-2; V: TRBV5-8; size: NA; length: 17; D: TRBD1
CDR3: CASSQDPAGWKETQYF; DNA: TGCGCCAGCAGCCAAGATCCTGCGGGATGGAAGGAGACCCAGTACTTC; J: TRBJ2-5; V: TRBV4-1; size: many; length: 16; D: NA
CDR3: CSAERQTYEQYF; DNA: TGCAGTGCGGAGAGACAGACCTACGAGCAGTACTTC; J: TRBJ2-7; V: TRBV20-1; size: NA; length: 12; D: NA
CDR3: CASSQEQQYGYTF; DNA: TGTGCCAGCAGCCAAGAACAGCAATATGGCTACACCTTC; J: TRBJ1-2; V: TRBV14; size: many; length: 13; D: NA
CDR3: CRPSTGQGVNEQFF; DNA: TGCAGGCCTAGTACGGGACAGGGAGTCAATGAGCAGTTCTTC; J: TRBJ2-1; V: TRBV20-1; size: NA; length: 14; D: TRBD1
CDR3: CASSPGGAGANVLTF; DNA: TGTGCCAGCAGCCCTGGGGGGGCTGGGGCCAACGTCCTGACTTTC; J: TRBJ2-6; V: TRBV9; size: many; length: 15; D: TRBD2
CDR3: CSLREGANEKLFF; DNA: TGCAGCCTTAGGGAGGGGGCTAATGAAAAACTGTTTTTT; J: TRBJ1-4; V: TRBV20-1; size: many; length: 13; D: NA
CDR3: CASETDRSYEQYF; DNA: TGTGCCAGCGAGACGGACAGATCCTACGAGCAGTACTTC; J: TRBJ2-7; V: TRBV24-1; size: many; length: 13; D: NA
CDR3: CSVEDGRDRASGANVLTF; DNA: TGCAGCGTTGAAGACGGCCGGGACAGAGCATCTGGGGCCAACGTCCTGACTTTC; J: TRBJ2-6; V: TRBV29-1; size: once; length: 18; D: TRBD1
CDR3: CSAGQGDGYTF; DNA: TGCAGTGCCGGACAGGGGGACGGCTACACCTTC; J: TRBJ1-2; V: TRBV20-1; size: many; length: 11; D: TRBD1
CDR3: CTSSEATGKAGNTIYF; DNA: TGTACCAGCAGTGAGGCGACAGGGAAAGCTGGAAACACCATATATTTT; J: TRBJ1-3; V: TRBV25-1; size: NA; length: 16; D: TRBD1
CDR3: CASSRNDRANYGYTF; DNA: TGTGCCAGCAGCCGCAATGACAGGGCTAACTATGGCTACACCTTC; J: TRBJ1-2; V: TRBV5-4; size: few; length: 15; D: TRBD1
CDR3: CSARLQGTQYF; DNA: TGCAGTGCTAGACTACAGGGGACCCAGTACTTC; J: TRBJ2-5; V: TRBV20-1; size: NA; length: 11; D: NA
CDR3: CAISGRGSYNEQFF; DNA: TGTGCCATCAGTGGGAGGGGCTCCTACAATGAGCAGTTCTTC; J: TRBJ2-1; V: TRBV10-3; size: NA; length: 14; D: NA
CDR3: CASSANQGENTEAFF; DNA: TGTGCCAGCAGTGCTAACCAGGGAGAGAACACTGAAGCTTTCTTT; J: TRBJ1-1; V: TRBV25-1; size: NA; length: 15; D: NA
CDR3: CASSESLRQGARGKLFF; DNA: TGTGCCAGCAGTGAATCTTTGCGACAGGGGGCACGGGGAAAACTGTTTTTT; J: TRBJ1-4; V: TRBV25-1; size: many; length: 17; D: TRBD1
CDR3: CASSLPGLAAGTGELFF; DNA: TGTGCCAGCAGTCTCCCGGGACTAGCGGCGGGGACCGGGGAGCTGTTTTTT; J: TRBJ2-2; V: TRBV25-1; size: NA; length: 17; D: TRBD2
CDR3: CATSSQPGTGTEAFF; DNA: TGTGCCACCAGCAGCCAACCAGGGACAGGAACTGAAGCTTTCTTT; J: TRBJ1-1; V: TRBV15; size: NA; length: 15; D: TRBD1
CDR3: CACTTGQQNTEAFF; DNA: TGTGCCTGTACCACGGGACAGCAGAACACTGAAGCTTTCTTT; J: TRBJ1-1; V: TRBV10-3; size: NA; length: 14; D: TRBD1
CDR3: CASSQLGGTGELFF; DNA: TGTGCCAGCAGCCAATTGGGGGGCACCGGGGAGCTGTTTTTT; J: TRBJ2-2; V: TRBV7-9; size: NA; length: 14; D: NA
CDR3: CATAFVGGSNQPQHF; DNA: TGTGCCACGGCCTTTGTGGGGGGAAGCAATCAGCCCCAGCATTTT; J: TRBJ1-5; V: TRBV19; size: few; length: 15; D: NA
CDR3: CASSEDYVTGELFF; DNA: TGTGCCAGCAGTGAGGACTACGTCACCGGGGAGCTGTTTTTT; J: TRBJ2-2; V: TRBV2; size: many; length: 14; D: NA
CDR3: CASSYGTALKSPLHF; DNA: TGTGCCAGCAGTTACGGGACAGCCCTAAAATCACCCCTCCACTTT; J: TRBJ1-6; V: TRBV2; size: NA; length: 15; D: TRBD1
CDR3: CASSLGSGFQPQHF; DNA: TGTGCCAGCAGCTTAGGTTCGGGTTTTCAGCCCCAGCATTTT; J: TRBJ1-5; V: TRBV5-6; size: many; length: 14; D: NA
CDR3: CASRTVVWTEAFF; DNA: TGTGCCAGCAGGACAGTCGTTTGGACTGAAGCTTTCTTT; J: TRBJ1-1; V: TRBV6-1; size: many; length: 13; D: NA
CDR3: CASSGAGRNTIYF; DNA: TGTGCCAGCAGCGGGGCCGGAAGAAACACCATATATTTT; J: TRBJ1-3; V: TRBV9; size: NA; length: 13; D: NA
CDR3: CASSPPRGAETQYF; DNA: TGTGCCAGCAGCCCCCCCAGAGGGGCAGAGACCCAGTACTTC; J: TRBJ2-5; V: TRBV7-8; size: many; length: 14; D: NA
CDR3: CASSSLDGFGNTIYF; DNA: TGTGCCAGCAGCTCCCTAGACGGCTTTGGAAACACCATATATTTT; J: TRBJ1-3; V: TRBV12-3/TRBV12-4; size: few; length: 15; D: NA
CDR3: CASSLRTDFNQPQHF; DNA: TGTGCCAGCAGTCTGCGGACAGATTTTAATCAGCCCCAGCATTTT; J: TRBJ1-5; V: TRBV12-3/TRBV12-4; size: many; length: 15; D: NA
CDR3: CASIPQGGSYNSPLHF; DNA: TGTGCCAGCATTCCACAGGGAGGATCCTATAATTCACCCCTCCACTTT; J: TRBJ1-6; V: TRBV2; size: many; length: 16; D: NA
CDR3: CASSVRDRGRESYGYTF; DNA: TGTGCCAGCAGCGTCCGGGACAGGGGGCGGGAAAGCTATGGCTACACCTTC; J: TRBJ1-2; V: TRBV7-2; size: NA; length: 17; D: TRBD1
CDR3: CASSGGTEETQYF; DNA: TGTGCCAGCAGCGGGGGGACAGAAGAGACCCAGTACTTC; J: TRBJ2-5; V: TRBV9; size: few; length: 13; D: TRBD1
CDR3: CASSLGASGSSYEQYF; DNA: TGCGCCAGCAGCTTGGGTGCTAGCGGAAGCTCCTACGAGCAGTACTTC; J: TRBJ2-7; V: TRBV5-1; size: NA; length: 16; D: TRBD2
CDR3: CASSPRASGNTIYF; DNA: TGTGCCAGCAGCCCTCGAGCCTCTGGAAACACCATATATTTT; J: TRBJ1-3; V: TRBV11-2; size: NA; length: 14; D: NA
CDR3: CASSDRPNSPLHF; DNA: TGTGCCAGCAGTGACAGACCTAATTCACCCCTCCACTTT; J: TRBJ1-6; V: TRBV2; size: many; length: 13; D: NA
CDR3: CASVGAGNTF; DNA: NA; J: TRBJ1-2; V: TRBV7-9; size: NA; length: 10; D: NA
CDR3: CASSPRSSGGQTQYF; DNA: TGTGCCAGCAGCCCAAGGTCCAGCGGGGGGCAGACCCAGTACTTC; J: TRBJ2-5; V: TRBV4-2; size: many; length: 15; D: TRBD2
CDR3: CASSSLSGRAVYEQYF; DNA: TGTGCCAGCAGTTCACTTAGCGGGAGGGCCGTCTACGAGCAGTACTTC; J: TRBJ2-7; V: TRBV7-9; size: NA; length: 16; D: TRBD2
CDR3: CASQKGGVGQPQHF; DNA: TGTGCCAGTCAAAAGGGGGGGGTGGGGCAGCCCCAGCATTTT; J: TRBJ1-5; V: TRBV10-3; size: NA; length: 14; D: NA
CDR3: CAISRGGPNTGELFF; DNA: TGTGCCATCAGTCGGGGGGGGCCGAACACCGGGGAGCTGTTTTTT; J: TRBJ2-2; V: TRBV10-3; size: many; length: 15; D: TRBD2
CDR3: CASSLEWGDSREQYF; DNA: TGTGCCAGCAGCTTAGAGTGGGGAGACAGCCGGGAGCAGTACTTC; J: TRBJ2-7; V: TRBV7-9; size: many; length: 15; D: NA
CDR3: CAISGLAGQGNEKLFF; DNA: TGTGCCATCAGTGGGCTAGCGGGACAGGGCAATGAAAAACTGTTTTTT; J: TRBJ1-4; V: TRBV10-3; size: NA; length: 16; D: TRBD1
CDR3: CASGLVQGGTGELFF; DNA: TGTGCTAGTGGTTTGGTCCAGGGAGGCACCGGGGAGCTGTTTTTT; J: TRBJ2-2; V: TRBV25-1; size: NA; length: 15; D: NA